This paragraph covers one T cell receptor beta chain sequence. This sample stems from a study of blood T cell repertoires in COVID-19. At the level of the study: COVID-19 samples collected from the United States, Italy and Spain covered acute and convalescent phases. PBMCs, B-cell-depleted T cells, or T cells were the source of the cDNA or gDNA that made up the material.

In the original processing: Amplifying reference gene primers gave estimates of nucleated cell counts. TCRdb's table, derived via immunoSEQ multiplex PCR, lists solely in-frame clones and lacks some. V and J calls and clone size follow that table, whereas D and trimming were derived from the DNA. The table includes around 160,000 clones, about 81% detected once. Germline-derived CDR1 and CDR2 are SGDLS and YYNGEE. This CDR3 region has 16 residues. Trimming at V came to 3 bases and at J to 6 bases, leaving 12 bases not matched to a gene. Sequencing used peripheral blood. This TCR derives from an elderly woman with acute or convalescent COVID-19. This chain joins TRBV9 and TRBJ1-3, with 7 positions matching TRBD1. The CDR3 sequence is CASSASPGGRVNTIYF. CDR3 coding DNA: TGTGCCAGCAGCGCCAGTCCAGGGGGTCGCGTAAACACCATATATTTT.